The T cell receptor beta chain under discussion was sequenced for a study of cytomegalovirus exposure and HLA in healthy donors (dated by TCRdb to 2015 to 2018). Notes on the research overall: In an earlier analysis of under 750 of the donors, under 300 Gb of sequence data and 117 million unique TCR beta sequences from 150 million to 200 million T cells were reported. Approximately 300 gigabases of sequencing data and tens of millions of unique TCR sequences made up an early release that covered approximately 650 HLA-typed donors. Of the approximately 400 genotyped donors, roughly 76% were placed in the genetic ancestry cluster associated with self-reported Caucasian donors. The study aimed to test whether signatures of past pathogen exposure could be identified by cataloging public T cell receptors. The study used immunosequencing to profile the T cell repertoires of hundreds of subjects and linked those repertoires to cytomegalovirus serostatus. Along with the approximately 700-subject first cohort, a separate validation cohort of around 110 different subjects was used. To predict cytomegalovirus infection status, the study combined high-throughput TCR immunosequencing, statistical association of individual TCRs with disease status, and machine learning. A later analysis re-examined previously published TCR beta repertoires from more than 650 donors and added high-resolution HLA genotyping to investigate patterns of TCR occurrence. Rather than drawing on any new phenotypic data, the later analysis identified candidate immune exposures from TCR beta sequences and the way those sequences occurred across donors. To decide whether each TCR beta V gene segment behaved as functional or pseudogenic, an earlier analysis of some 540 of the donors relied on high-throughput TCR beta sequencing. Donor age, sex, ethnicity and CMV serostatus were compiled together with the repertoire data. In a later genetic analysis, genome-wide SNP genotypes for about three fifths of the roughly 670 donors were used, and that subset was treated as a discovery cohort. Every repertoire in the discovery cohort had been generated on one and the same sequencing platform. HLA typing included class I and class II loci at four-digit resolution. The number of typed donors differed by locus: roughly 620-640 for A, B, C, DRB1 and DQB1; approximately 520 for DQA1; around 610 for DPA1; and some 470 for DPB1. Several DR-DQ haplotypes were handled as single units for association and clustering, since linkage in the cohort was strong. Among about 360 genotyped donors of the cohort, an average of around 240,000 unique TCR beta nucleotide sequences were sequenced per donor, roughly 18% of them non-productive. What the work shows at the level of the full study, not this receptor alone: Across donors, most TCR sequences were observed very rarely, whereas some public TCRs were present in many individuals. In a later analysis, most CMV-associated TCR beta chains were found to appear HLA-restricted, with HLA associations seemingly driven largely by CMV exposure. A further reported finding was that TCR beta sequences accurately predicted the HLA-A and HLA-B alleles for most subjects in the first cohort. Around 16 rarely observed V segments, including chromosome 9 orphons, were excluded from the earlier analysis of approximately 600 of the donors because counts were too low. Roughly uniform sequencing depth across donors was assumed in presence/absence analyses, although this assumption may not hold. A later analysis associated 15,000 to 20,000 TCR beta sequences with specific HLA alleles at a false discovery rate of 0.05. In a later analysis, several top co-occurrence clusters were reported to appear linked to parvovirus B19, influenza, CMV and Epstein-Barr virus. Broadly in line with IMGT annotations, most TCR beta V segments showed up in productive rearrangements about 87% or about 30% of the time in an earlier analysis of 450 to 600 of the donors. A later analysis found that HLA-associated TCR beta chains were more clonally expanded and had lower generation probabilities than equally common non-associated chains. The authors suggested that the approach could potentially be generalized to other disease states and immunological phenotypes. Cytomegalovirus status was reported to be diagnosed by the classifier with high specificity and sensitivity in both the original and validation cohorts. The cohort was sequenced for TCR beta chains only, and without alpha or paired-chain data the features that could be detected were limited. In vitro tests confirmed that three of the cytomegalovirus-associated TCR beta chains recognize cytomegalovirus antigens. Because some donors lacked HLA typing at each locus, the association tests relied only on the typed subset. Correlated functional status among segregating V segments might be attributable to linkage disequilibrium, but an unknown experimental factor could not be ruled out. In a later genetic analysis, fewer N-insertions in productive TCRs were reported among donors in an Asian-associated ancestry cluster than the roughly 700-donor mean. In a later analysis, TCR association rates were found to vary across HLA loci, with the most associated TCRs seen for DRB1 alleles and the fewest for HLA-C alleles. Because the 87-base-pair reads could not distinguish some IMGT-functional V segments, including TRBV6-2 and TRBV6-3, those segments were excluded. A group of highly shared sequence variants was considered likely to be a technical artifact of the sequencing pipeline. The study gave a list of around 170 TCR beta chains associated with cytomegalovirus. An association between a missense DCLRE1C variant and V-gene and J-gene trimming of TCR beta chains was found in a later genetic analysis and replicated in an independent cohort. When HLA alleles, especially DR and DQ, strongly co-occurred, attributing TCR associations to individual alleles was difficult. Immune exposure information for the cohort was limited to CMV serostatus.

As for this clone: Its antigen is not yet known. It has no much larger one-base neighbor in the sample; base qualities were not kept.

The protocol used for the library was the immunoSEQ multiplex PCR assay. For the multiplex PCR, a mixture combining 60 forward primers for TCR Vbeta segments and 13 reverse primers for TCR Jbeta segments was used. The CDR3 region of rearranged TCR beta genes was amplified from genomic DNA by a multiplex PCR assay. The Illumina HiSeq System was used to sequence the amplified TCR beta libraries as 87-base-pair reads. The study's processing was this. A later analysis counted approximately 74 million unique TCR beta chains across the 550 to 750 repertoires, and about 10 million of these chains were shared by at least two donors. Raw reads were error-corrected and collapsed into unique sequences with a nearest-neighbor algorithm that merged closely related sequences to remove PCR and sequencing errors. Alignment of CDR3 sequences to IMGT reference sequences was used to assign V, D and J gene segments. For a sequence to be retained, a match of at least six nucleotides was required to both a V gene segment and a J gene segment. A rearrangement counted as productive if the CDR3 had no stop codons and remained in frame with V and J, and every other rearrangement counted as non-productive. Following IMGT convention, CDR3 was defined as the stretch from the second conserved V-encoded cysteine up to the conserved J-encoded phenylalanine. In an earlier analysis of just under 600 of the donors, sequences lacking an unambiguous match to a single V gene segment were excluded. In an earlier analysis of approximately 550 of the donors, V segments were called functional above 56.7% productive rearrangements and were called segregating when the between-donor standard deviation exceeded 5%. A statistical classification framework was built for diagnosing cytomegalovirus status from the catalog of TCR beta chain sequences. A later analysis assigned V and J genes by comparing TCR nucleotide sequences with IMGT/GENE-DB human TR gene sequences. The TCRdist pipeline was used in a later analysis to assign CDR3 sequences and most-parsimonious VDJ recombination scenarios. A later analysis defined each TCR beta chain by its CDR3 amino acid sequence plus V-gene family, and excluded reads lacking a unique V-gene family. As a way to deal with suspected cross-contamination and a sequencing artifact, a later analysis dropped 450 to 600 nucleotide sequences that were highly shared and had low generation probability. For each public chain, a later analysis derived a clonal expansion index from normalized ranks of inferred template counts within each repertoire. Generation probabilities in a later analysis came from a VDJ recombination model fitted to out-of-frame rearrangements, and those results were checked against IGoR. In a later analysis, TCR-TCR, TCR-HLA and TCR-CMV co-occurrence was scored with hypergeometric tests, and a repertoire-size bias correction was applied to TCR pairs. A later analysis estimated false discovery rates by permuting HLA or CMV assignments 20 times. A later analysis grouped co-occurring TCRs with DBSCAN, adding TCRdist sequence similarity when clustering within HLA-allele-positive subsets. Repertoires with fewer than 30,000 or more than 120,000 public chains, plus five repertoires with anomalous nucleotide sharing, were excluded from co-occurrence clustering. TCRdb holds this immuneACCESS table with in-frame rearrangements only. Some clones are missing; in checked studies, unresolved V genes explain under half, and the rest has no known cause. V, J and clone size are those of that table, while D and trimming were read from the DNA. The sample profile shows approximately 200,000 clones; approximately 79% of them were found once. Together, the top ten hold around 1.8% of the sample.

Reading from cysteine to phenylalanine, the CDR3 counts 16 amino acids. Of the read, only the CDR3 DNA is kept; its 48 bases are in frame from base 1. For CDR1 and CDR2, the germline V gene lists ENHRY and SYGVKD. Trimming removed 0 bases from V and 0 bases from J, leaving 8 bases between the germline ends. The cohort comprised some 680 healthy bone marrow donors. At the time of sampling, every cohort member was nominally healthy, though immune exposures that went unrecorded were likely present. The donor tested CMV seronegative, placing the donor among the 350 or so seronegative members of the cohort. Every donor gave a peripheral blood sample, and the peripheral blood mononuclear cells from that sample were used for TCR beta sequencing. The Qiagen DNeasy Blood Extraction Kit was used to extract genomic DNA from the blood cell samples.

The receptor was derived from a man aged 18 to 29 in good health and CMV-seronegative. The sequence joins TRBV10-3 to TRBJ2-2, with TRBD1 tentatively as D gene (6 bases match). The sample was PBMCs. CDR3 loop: CAISESGGSNTGELFF. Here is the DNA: TGTGCCATCAGTGAGTCAGGGGGATCGAACACCGGGGAGCTGTTTTTT.